Sequencing of this T cell receptor beta chain was carried out in a study of T-cell memory formation after mild COVID-19. On the study more broadly: TCR clustering was largely donor specific.

CDR1 and CDR2 (germline): SGHTA, FQGNSA. This CDR3 contains 18 residues. V was pared by 7 bases and J by 0 bases, with 19 bases between. TCR alpha and TCR beta cDNA libraries carrying sample barcodes and UMIs came from 5'RACE with constant-segment primers. TCRdb re-analysed the 5' RACE reads in MiXCR, keeping a single row per CDR3 protein. The table lists about 210,000 distinct CDR3 sequences, around 30% of them singletons. This clonotype was picked up a small number of times. Antigen unknown. Notes on the study in general: A subset of responding clones appeared in pre-infection memory, suggesting cross-reactive memory joined.

The J gene is TRBJ2-6, the V gene TRBV7-2; D possibly matches TRBD1 or TRBD2 (5 bases each). The specimen was PBMCs or a T cell subset sorted from them (not recorded which). The sequence derives from an adult woman who had mild COVID-19 (a few samples of this study predate the infection). Cell type and time point are not known. In DNA, the CDR3 is TGTGCCAGCACCTCCCCCGGAAGGGGACGCTCTGGGGCCAACGTCCTGACTTTC. It specifies CASTSPGRGRSGANVLTF.